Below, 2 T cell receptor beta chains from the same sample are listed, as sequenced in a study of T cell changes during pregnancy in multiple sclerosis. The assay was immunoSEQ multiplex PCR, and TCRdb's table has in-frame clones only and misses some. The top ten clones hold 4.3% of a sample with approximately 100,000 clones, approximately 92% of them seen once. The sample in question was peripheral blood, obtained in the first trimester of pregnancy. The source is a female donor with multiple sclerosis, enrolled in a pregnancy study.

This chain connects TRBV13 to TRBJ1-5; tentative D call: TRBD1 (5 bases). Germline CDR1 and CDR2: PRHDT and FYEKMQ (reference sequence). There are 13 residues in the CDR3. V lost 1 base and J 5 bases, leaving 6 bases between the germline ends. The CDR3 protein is CASSLEGDQPQHF. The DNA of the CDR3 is TGTGCCAGCAGCTTAGAAGGGGATCAGCCCCAGCATTTT.

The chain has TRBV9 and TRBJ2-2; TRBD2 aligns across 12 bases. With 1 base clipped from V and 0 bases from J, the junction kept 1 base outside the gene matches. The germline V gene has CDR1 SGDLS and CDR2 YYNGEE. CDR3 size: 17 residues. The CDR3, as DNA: TGTGCCAGCAGCGTACCTAGCGGGGGGGCGAACACCGGGGAGCTGTTTTTT. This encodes CASSVPSGGANTGELFF.